This TCR beta chain was sequenced during a study of blood T cell repertoires in COVID-19 (TCRdb year 2020). Context from the whole study: The collaborator samples originated in the United States, Italy and Spain and spanned the acute and convalescent phases of COVID-19. The material from the prospective study consisted of cDNA or gDNA derived from T cells, B-cell-depleted T cells, or PBMCs. Samples came from the ongoing ImmuneRACE study (first 160 participants) plus 1,254 subjects from 6 global collaborators. Nearly every sample came with metadata listing a de-identified subject ID, COVID-19 status, age in years and sex. HLA class I and class II types, where available, came from metadata supplied by the sample provider rather than from assay-based typing. The repertoires were made available in a free public database intended to serve as a resource for research on the immune response to SARS-CoV-2. Deeply sampled blood TCRbeta repertoires from subjects exposed to, actively infected with, or recovered from COVID-19 were included in the dataset.

TCRbeta CDR3 regions were amplified from genomic DNA by means of the immunoSEQ Assay, a bias-controlled multiplex PCR. The paper's processing steps were these. The number of nucleated cells in each sample was estimated by amplification of reference gene primers within the assay. Sequence reads were collapsed and filtered to measure the absolute abundance of every unique TCRbeta CDR3 rearrangement. For each sample, productive Simpson clonality was calculated as the square root of Simpson's diversity index across productive rearrangements. This immuneACCESS table, as held by TCRdb, lists in-frame sequences with V and J called but not all clones. Of the missing ones, under half trace to an unresolved V gene in checked studies; the others have no known cause. The V and J calls and clone size come from that table; D and trimming were worked out from the DNA. The sample has tens of thousands of clones on record, approximately 88% of them singletons. The ten largest make up roughly 12% of the sample.

Each collaborating institution followed its own protocols to collect whole blood in K2EDTA tubes. Collaborator samples were shipped for TCRbeta analysis as frozen whole blood, isolated PBMCs, or DNA extracted from either sample type. A remark on this clone: Its antigen target is currently unknown. The sample holds no much larger clone one base away, and base qualities are not on file.

V was cut back by 2 bases and J by 4 bases, leaving a gap of 18 bases between them. The germline V gene (reference sequence) specifies LNHDA as CDR1 and SQIVND as CDR2. Measured from the cysteine to the phenylalanine, the CDR3 is 17 residues long. Here the CDR3 DNA is all that survives: 51 bases in frame from base 1. General study outcomes and caveats: The quantity of clinical and demographic metadata differed by source and by participant and was supplied without curation.

Specimen: peripheral blood. This sequence uses TRBV19 and TRBJ2-1; no D gene is confidently identified. This receptor was identified in a human donor with active COVID-19. The donor label of this sample is uncertain. For the CDR3, the sequence is CASSISPVILRYNEQFF. The DNA is TGTGCCAGTAGTATATCACCGGTAATCCTGCGATACAATGAGCAGTTCTTC.